The 20 T cell receptor beta chains given below trace back to one sample, sequenced in a study of blood T cell repertoires in COVID-19. Sequencing was performed with immunoSEQ multiplex PCR; in TCRdb, only in-frame clones are kept and a portion is missing. The table shows 150,000 or so clones, with more than 70% occurring only once. The sequencing sample was made of peripheral blood. Source of these receptors: a man younger than 30 with active or convalescent COVID-19.

This chain connects TRBV16 to TRBJ2-1; D uncertain. The germline V gene encodes CDR1 KGHSY and CDR2 FQNENV. V gave up 4 bases and J gave up 0 bases, with 10 bases separating them. The CDR3 is made up of 15 amino acids. The CDR3 DNA reads TGTGCCAGCAGCCGATTGCTGAGCTCCTACAATGAGCAGTTCTTC. Amino acids: CASSRLLSSYNEQFF.

This rearrangement joins TRBV18 to TRBJ1-2; D is uncertain. Trimming removed 0 bases at V and 6 bases at J, with 14 bases between. CDR3 length: 15 amino acids. Germline V gene sequence: CDR1 KGHSH, CDR2 LQKENI. CDR3 in amino acids: CASSPPQHYWDGYTF. CDR3 bases: TGTGCCAGCTCACCACCTCAACACTACTGGGATGGCTACACCTTC.

This chain connects TRBV6-6 to TRBJ1-6, with 7 nucleotides matching TRBD1. The CDR3 length is 16 residues. With 0 bases clipped from V and 7 bases from J, the junction kept 6 bases outside the gene matches. The germline V gene encodes CDR1 MNHNY and CDR2 SVGAGI (reference sequence). The CDR3 here is CASSYSEGAGNSPLHF. CDR3 DNA sequence: TGTGCCAGCAGTTACTCGGAGGGGGCGGGGAATTCACCCCTCCACTTT.

The CDR3 here is CASSLAGDRGPWNYGYTF. The CDR3 nucleotides are TGTGCCAGTAGTCTAGCCGGAGACAGGGGGCCGTGGAACTATGGCTACACCTTC. This chain joins TRBV19 and TRBJ1-2; 10 bases align to TRBD1. The CDR3 contains 18 residues. After removal of 5 bases from V and 2 bases from J, the junction contained 14 bases not matched to a gene. Germline V gene lookup returns CDR1 LNHDA and CDR2 SQIVND (reference sequence).

This chain uses TRBV18 with TRBJ1-2, with D maybe TRBD1 (5 bases). The CDR3 has 16 residues. Trimming took 0 bases from V and 1 from J, leaving 12 bases between them. The germline V gene has CDR1 KGHSH and CDR2 LQKENI. The DNA of the CDR3 is TGTGCCAGCTCACCACCGAACCAGGGTAATAACTATGGCTACACCTTC. Translated, it gives CASSPPNQGNNYGYTF.

This chain links TRBV4-1 with TRBJ2-7; TRBD1 matches at 11 bases. The CDR3 runs 15 residues. The V segment lost 6 bases and the J segment 5 bases; nucleotides outside the gene matches: 9. The germline CDR1 and CDR2 sequences are MGHRA and YSYEKL. CDR3 nucleotides: TGCGCCAGCAGGAGGACAGGGGGCCGGAGAAACGAGCAGTACTTC. This gives the protein CASRRTGGRRNEQYF.

CDR3 in amino acids: CASSSPGTVYGYTF. Written as DNA, the CDR3 is TGTGCCAGCAGTTCGCCCGGGACTGTCTATGGCTACACCTTC. The chain joins TRBV28 to TRBJ1-2, with a tentative D call TRBD1 (5 bases). Germline CDR1 reads MDHEN; CDR2 reads SYDVKM. The CDR3 runs to 14 residues. V lost 4 bases, J lost 4 bases, and 13 bases lay in between.

V is TRBV19 and J is TRBJ1-2, with D possibly being TRBD1 (6 bases). Trimming cost V 2 bases and J 0 bases, with 13 bases left between them. Per the germline V gene, CDR1 is LNHDA and CDR2 is SQIVND (reference sequence). The CDR3 covers 16 residues. The CDR3 loop reads CASSIRAGTTNYGYTF. DNA of the CDR3: TGTGCCAGTAGTATACGGGCCGGGACAACTAACTATGGCTACACCTTC.

The chain combines TRBV7-2 with TRBJ1-1; 7 bases line up with TRBD1. Germline trimming cut 7 bases from V and 1 base from J; bases unmatched to any gene: 6. The CDR3 is 14 residues long. Germline assignment: CDR1 SGHTA and CDR2 FQGNSA. The CDR3 DNA reads as TGTGCCAGCACCTCGACAGGGAGGAACACTGAAGCTTTCTTT. Protein: CASTSTGRNTEAFF.

The V gene is TRBV5-1, the J gene TRBJ1-2, with 8 bases lining up with TRBD1. V trimming: 4 bases; J trimming: 5 bases; junction bases outside the gene matches: 7. Germline assignment: CDR1 SGHRS and CDR2 YFSETQ. The CDR3 sequence is 14 residues long. CDR3 region: CASSGGQGPYGYTF. CDR3 sequence (DNA): TGCGCCAGCAGCGGCGGACAGGGACCGTATGGCTACACCTTC.

V usage is TRBV7-8 and J usage is TRBJ2-5; D gene ambiguous. V shed 4 bases and J shed 1 base, with 7 bases lying between them. Germline V gene lookup returns CDR1 SGHVS and CDR2 FQNEAQ. The CDR3 totals 13 residues. The CDR3 coding sequence is TGTGCCAGCAGCTACTCTGTCCAAGAGACCCAGTACTTC. It codes for CASSYSVQETQYF. Using reference TRBV7-8 and TRBJ2-5 for the parts outside the CDR3, the full variable domain is GAGVSQSPRYKVAKRGQDVALRCDPISGHVSLFWYQQALGQGPEFLTYFQNEAQLDKSGLPSDRFFAERPEGSVSTLKIQRTQQEDSAVYLCASSYSVQETQYFGPGTRLLVL.

This chain uses TRBV12-3 or TRBV12-4 with TRBJ2-5; D remains unclear. Trimming shortened V by 5 bases and J by 2 bases, and 9 bases separated the two germline ends. The CDR3 is 13 residues long. The CDR3 is CASSGHEQETQYF. The CDR3 DNA follows: TGTGCCAGCAGTGGCCATGAACAAGAGACCCAGTACTTC.

The chain has TRBV11-3 and TRBJ2-5; no clear D. The CDR3 is 14 amino acids. CDR1 is SGHNT, CDR2 YENEEA, per germline. V shed 5 bases and J shed 4 bases, with 14 bases lying between them. The CDR3 reads CASSPRGTPETQYF. In DNA form, the CDR3 reads TGTGCCAGCAGCCCCCGAGGTACACCAGAGACCCAGTACTTC.

The chain is built from TRBV11-2 and TRBJ2-7, with D perhaps matching TRBD1 (6 bases). The germline V gene has CDR1 SGHAT and CDR2 FQNNGV. The CDR3 contains 15 residues. Trimming pared 5 bases from V and 1 base from J, leaving 15 bases between. The CDR3 DNA is TGTGCCAGCAGCCCCTTAGGCAGGGGTTCCTACGAGCAGTACTTC. This translates into CASSPLGRGSYEQYF.

The V and J genes are TRBV11-1 and TRBJ2-7; 10 nucleotides line up with TRBD1. Germline values: CDR1 SGHAT, CDR2 FQDESV (reference sequence). The CDR3 has 13 amino acids. The V and J ends lost 7 bases and 7 bases, in that order; junction bases with no gene match: 7. DNA for the CDR3: TGTGCCAGCAAGAGACAGGGGGCGCGGGAGCAGTACTTC. This encodes CASKRQGAREQYF. Full variable domain (missing parts from reference TRBV11-1 and TRBJ2-7): EAEVAQSPRYKITEKSQAVAFWCDPISGHATLYWYRQILGQGPELLVQFQDESVVDDSQLPKDRFSAERLKGVDSTLKIQPAELGDSAMYLCASKRQGAREQYFGPGTRLTVT.

The CDR3 nucleotides read TGTGCCAGCAGGCAGGGGCGGGATCAGCCCCAGCATTTT. This codes for CASRQGRDQPQHF. This chain joins TRBV25-1 and TRBJ1-5; possibly TRBD1 for D (6 bases). This CDR3 is built from 13 residues. Germline CDR1 MGHDK, CDR2 SYGVNS. V lost 6 bases, J lost 5 bases, and 11 bases lay in between.

A few counts support this clone. The chain couples TRBV29-1 to TRBJ2-7; 9 bases match TRBD2. V lost 5 bases, J lost 4 bases, and 9 bases stayed unmatched. CDR1 and CDR2 (germline): SQVTM, ANQGSEA. The CDR3 runs to 14 residues. CDR3 loop: CSVLRAGGEYEQYF. The CDR3 DNA follows: TGCAGCGTTCTAAGGGCGGGAGGGGAATACGAGCAGTACTTC.

The chain combines TRBV30 with TRBJ1-5, with TRBD1 matching over 9 bases. Trimming at V came to 2 bases and at J to 1 base, leaving 6 bases not matched to a gene. The CDR3 length is 16 residues. Per germline, CDR1 GTSNPN and CDR2 SVGIG (reference sequence). CDR3 amino acids: CAWSPKDRGSNQPQHF. The CDR3 nucleotides read TGTGCCTGGAGTCCGAAGGACAGGGGAAGCAATCAGCCCCAGCATTTT.

The genes are TRBV5-4 and TRBJ2-3; D might be TRBD2 (5 bases). The germline CDR1 and CDR2 sequences are SGHNT and YYREEE (reference sequence). The CDR3 contains 16 residues. Trimming took 4 bases from V and 2 from J, leaving 17 bases between them. Written as DNA, the CDR3 is TGTGCCAGCAGCCCTGCCCCGGGGAGCCCCACAGATACGCAGTATTTT. Its translation is CASSPAPGSPTDTQYF.

The chain joins TRBV10-3 to TRBJ2-5; D not resolved. V was pared by 0 bases and J by 5 bases, with 4 bases between. CDR1 is ENHRY and CDR2 is SYGVKD in the germline V gene. CDR3 length equals 12 residues. The CDR3 protein is CAISESQETQYF. CDR3 bases: TGTGCCATCAGTGAGTCCCAGGAGACCCAGTACTTC.